This TCR beta chain appears in the sequencing data of a study of blood T cell repertoires in COVID-19. Study-level background: The analysed material was cDNA or gDNA that came from T cells, B-cell-depleted T cells, or PBMCs.

As originally analysed: Amplification from reference gene primers served as the basis for estimated nucleated cell counts. Method: immunoSEQ multiplex PCR; TCRdb's copy keeps in-frame clones and lacks some. V and J calls and clone size are copied from that table; D and trimming were computed from the DNA. The sample contains a few hundred thousand clones, around 87% of which appear only once. This CDR3 spans 16 amino acids. Germline CDR1 and CDR2: SGHTA and FQGTGA. Trimming stripped 2 bases from V and 0 bases from J, with 11 bases between. The sequenced sample consisted of peripheral blood. V is TRBV7-3 and J is TRBJ2-1; a weak D match, TRBD1 (5 bases). The origin of this receptor is a human donor in a cohort sampled during active COVID-19. The CDR3 sequence: CASSLRAGHSYNEQFF. The CDR3 coding sequence is TGTGCCAGCAGCTTACGGGCAGGGCACTCCTACAATGAGCAGTTCTTC.